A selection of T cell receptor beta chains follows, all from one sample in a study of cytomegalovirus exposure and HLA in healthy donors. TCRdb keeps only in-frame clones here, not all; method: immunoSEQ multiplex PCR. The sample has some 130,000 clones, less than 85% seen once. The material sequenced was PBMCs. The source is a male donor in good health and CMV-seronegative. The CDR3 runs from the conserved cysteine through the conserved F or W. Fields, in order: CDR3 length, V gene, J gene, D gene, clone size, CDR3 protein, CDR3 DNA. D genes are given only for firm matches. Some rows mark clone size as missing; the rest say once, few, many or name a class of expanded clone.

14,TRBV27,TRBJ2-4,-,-,CASSSGSGKNSQYF,TGTGCCAGCAGTTCTGGTAGCGGAAAAAACAGTCAGTACTTC
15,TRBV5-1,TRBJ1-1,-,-,CASSPMSGRGTEAFF,TGCGCCAGCAGCCCTATGAGCGGGCGTGGGACTGAAGCTTTCTTT
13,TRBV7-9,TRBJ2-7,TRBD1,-,CSSSQDRDYEQYF,TGTTCCAGCAGCCAGGACAGGGACTACGAGCAGTACTTC
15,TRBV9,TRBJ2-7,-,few,CASSPFGSGAYEQYF,TGTGCCAGCAGCCCTTTCGGGTCCGGGGCCTACGAGCAGTACTTC
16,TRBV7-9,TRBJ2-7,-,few,CSSSLGGRGRTYEQYF,TGTTCCAGCAGCTTAGGGGGGAGGGGTCGGACCTACGAGCAGTACTTC
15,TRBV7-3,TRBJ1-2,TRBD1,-,CASSRGQGTNYGYTF,TGTGCCAGCAGCCGTGGACAGGGAACTAACTATGGCTACACCTTC
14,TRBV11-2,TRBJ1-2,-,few,CASSASGEHYGYTF,TGTGCCAGCAGCGCCAGCGGGGAGCACTATGGCTACACCTTC
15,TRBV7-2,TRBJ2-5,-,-,CASSLALEGRETQYF,TGTGCCAGCAGCTTAGCGCTAGAGGGAAGAGAGACCCAGTACTTC
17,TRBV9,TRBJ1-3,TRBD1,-,CASSDRDRTLSGNTIYF,TGTGCCAGCAGCGATAGGGACAGGACGCTCTCTGGAAACACCATATATTTT
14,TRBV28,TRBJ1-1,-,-,CASSTRRRDTEAFF,TGTGCCAGCAGTACCCGTAGGAGGGACACTGAAGCTTTCTTT
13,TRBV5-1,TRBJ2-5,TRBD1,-,CASSLTGGMAQYF,TGCGCCAGCAGCTTGACAGGGGGGATGGCCCAGTACTTC
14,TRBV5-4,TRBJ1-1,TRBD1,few,CASRDRGQNTEAFF,TGTGCCAGCAGGGACAGGGGCCAGAACACTGAAGCTTTCTTT
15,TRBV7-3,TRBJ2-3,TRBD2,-,CASSPSGGSTDTQYF,TGTGCCAGCAGCCCTAGCGGGGGGAGCACAGATACGCAGTATTTT
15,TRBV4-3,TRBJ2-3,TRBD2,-,CASSQAGGGTDTQYF,TGCGCCAGCAGCCAAGCTGGCGGGGGTACAGATACGCAGTATTTT
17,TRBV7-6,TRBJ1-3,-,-,CASSPETTGLSGYTIYF,TGTGCCAGCAGCCCGGAAACGACAGGTCTATCCGGGTACACCATATATTTT
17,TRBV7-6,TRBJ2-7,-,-,CASSLGPPPGESYEQYF,TGTGCCAGCAGCTTAGGCCCTCCCCCGGGAGAATCTTACGAGCAGTACTTC